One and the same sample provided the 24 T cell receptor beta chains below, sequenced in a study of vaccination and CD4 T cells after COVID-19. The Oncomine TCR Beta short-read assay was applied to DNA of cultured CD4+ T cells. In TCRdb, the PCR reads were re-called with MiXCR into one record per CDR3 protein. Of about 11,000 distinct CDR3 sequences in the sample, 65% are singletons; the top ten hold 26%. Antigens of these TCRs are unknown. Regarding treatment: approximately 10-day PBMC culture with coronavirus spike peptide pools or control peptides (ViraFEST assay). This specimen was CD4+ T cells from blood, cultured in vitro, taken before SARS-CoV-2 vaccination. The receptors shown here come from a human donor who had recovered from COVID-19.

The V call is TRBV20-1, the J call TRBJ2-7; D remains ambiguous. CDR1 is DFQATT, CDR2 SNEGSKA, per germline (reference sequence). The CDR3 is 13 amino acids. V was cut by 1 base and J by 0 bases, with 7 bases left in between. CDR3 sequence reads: CSARVRGSYEQYF. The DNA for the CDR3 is TGCAGTGCTAGAGTGCGAGGCTCCTACGAGCAGTACTTC.

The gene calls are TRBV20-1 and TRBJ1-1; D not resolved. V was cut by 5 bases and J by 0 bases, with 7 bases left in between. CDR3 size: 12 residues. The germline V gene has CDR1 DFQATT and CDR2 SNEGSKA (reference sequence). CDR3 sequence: CSAGLMNTEAFF. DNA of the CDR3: TGCAGTGCTGGCTTAATGAACACTGAAGCTTTCTTT.

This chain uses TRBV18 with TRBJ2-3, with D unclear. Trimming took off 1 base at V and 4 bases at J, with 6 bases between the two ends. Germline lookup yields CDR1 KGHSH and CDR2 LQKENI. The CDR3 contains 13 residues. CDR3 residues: CASSPQGSDTQYF. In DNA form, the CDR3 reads TGTGCCAGCTCACCACAGGGTTCAGATACGCAGTATTTT.

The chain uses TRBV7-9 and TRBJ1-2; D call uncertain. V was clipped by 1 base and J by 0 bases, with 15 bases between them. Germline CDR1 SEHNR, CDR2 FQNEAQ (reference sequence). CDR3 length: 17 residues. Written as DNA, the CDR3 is TGTGCCAGCAGCTTAGATTTGGGTTCGACATCTAACTATGGCTACACCTTC. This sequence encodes CASSLDLGSTSNYGYTF.

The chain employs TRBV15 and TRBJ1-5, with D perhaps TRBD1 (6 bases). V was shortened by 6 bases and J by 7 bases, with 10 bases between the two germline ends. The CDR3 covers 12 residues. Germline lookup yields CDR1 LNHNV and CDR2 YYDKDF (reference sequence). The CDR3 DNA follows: TGTGCCACCAGTCCCAGGGGACAGCCCCAGCATTTT. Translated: CATSPRGQPQHF.

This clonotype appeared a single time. DNA for the CDR3: TGTGCCAGTAGTATAGGCCTGGGACTGCAACAAGAGACCCAGTACTTC. Translated: CASSIGLGLQQETQYF. The genes are TRBV19 and TRBJ2-5, with D perhaps matching TRBD2 (6 bases). Trimming removed 1 base at V and 2 bases at J, with 14 bases between. This CDR3 region has 16 residues. The germline V gene has CDR1 LNHDA and CDR2 SQIVND (reference sequence).

The CDR3 DNA is TGCAGTGCTAGGGTCTCTACAACTAATGAAAAACTGTTTTTT. It yields the protein CSARVSTTNEKLFF. The rearrangement links TRBV20-1 to TRBJ1-4, with unresolved D. Trimming took 3 bases from V and 0 from J, leaving 8 bases between them. CDR1 is DFQATT and CDR2 is SNEGSKA in the germline V gene (reference sequence). The CDR3 is made up of 14 amino acids.

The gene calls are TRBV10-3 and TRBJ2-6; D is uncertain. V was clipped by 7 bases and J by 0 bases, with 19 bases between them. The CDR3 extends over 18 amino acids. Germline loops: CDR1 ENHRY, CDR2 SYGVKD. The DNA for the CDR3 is TGTGCCATCAAACCGAACGACGGTTTGAGCTCTGGGGCCAACGTCCTGACTTTC. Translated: CAIKPNDGLSSGANVLTF.

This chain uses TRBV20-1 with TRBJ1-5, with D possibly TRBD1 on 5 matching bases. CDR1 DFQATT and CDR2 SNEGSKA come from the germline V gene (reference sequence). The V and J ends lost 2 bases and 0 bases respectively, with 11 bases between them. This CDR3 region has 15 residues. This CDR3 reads CSARLQGNSNQPQHF. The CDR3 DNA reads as TGCAGTGCTAGACTCCAGGGAAATAGCAATCAGCCCCAGCATTTT.

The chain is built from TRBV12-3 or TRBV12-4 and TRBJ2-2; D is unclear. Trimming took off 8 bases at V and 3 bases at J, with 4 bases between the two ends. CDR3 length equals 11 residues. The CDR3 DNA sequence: TGTGCCAGCTGGGACACCGGGGAGCTGTTTTTT. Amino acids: CASWDTGELFF.

The CDR3 loop reads CASSLSGGLSDTQYF. The CDR3 DNA follows: TGTGCCAGCAGCCTCAGCGGCGGGCTCTCCGATACGCAGTATTTT. J is TRBJ2-3 and V is TRBV27; tentative D call: TRBD2 (5 bases). This CDR3 is built from 15 residues. V was clipped by 6 bases and J by 6 bases, with 19 bases between them. Germline loops: CDR1 MNHEY, CDR2 SMNVEV (reference sequence).

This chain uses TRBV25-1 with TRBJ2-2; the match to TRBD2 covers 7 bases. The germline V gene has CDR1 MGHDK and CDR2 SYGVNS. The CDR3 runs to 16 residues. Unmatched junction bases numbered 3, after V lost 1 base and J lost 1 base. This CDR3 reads CASSEFQRGNTGELFF. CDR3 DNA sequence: TGTGCCAGCAGTGAATTCCAGCGGGGGAACACCGGGGAGCTGTTTTTT.

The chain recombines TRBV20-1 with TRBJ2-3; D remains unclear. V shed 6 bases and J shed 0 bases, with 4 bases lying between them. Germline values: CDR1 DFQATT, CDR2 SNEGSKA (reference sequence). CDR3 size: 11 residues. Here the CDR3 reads CSAPSTDTQYF. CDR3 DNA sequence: TGCAGTGCGCCGAGCACAGATACGCAGTATTTT.

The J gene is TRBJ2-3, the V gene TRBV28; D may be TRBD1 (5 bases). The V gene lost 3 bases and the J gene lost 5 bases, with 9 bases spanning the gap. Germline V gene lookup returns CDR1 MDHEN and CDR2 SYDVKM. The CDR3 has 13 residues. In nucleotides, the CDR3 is TGTGCCAGCAGTTTGGCAGGGATAGATACGCAGTATTTT. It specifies CASSLAGIDTQYF.

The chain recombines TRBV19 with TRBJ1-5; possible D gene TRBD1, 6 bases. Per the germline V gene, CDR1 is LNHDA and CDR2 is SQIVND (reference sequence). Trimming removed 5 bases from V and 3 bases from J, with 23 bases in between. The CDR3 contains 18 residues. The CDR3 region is CASSPRKGGGGTNQPQHF. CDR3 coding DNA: TGTGCCAGTAGTCCACGGAAGGGCGGAGGGGGAACCAATCAGCCCCAGCATTTT.

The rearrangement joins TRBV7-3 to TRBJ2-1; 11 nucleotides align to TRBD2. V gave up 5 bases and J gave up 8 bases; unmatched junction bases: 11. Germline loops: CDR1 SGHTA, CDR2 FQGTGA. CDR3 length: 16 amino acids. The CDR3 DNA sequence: TGTGCCAGCAGCAAAGCGGCTAGCGGGAGGTTAGATGAGCAGTTCTTC. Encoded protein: CASSKAASGRLDEQFF.

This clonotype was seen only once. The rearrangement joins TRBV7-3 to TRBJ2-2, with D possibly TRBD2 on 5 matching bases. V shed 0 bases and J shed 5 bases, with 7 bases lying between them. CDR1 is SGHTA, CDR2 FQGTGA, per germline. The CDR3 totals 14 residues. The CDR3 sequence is CASSLTTGTGELFF. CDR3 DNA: TGTGCCAGCAGCTTAACTACGGGAACCGGGGAGCTGTTTTTT.

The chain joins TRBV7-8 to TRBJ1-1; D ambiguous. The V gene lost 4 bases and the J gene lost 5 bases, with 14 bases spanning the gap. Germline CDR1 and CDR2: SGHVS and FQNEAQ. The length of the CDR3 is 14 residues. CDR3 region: CASSSVLGVTEAFF. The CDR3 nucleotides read TGTGCCAGCAGCTCTGTCCTAGGAGTTACTGAAGCTTTCTTT.

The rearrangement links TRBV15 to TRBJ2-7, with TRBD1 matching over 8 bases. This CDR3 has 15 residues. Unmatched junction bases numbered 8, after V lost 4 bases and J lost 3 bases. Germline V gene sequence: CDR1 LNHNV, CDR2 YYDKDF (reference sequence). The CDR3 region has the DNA TGTGCCACCAGCACGTCACAGGGGGAAAGCTACGAGCAGTACTTC. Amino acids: CATSTSQGESYEQYF.

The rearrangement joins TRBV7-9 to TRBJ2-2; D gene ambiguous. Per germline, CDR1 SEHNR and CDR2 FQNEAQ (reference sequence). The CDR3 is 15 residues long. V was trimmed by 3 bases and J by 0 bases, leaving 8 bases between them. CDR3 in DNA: TGTGCCAGCAGCTTTTTCGCCGCGAACACCGGGGAGCTGTTTTTT. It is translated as CASSFFAANTGELFF.

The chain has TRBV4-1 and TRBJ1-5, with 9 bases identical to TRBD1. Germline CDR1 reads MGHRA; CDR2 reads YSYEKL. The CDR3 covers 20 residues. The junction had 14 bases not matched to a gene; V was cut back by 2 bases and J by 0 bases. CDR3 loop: CASSQPQGQGRVYSNQPQHF. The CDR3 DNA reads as TGCGCCAGCAGCCAACCCCAGGGACAGGGAAGGGTTTATAGCAATCAGCCCCAGCATTTT.

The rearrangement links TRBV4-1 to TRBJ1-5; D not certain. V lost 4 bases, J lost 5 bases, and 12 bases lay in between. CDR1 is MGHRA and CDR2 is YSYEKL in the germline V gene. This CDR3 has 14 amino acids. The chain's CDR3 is CASSLREGDQPQHF. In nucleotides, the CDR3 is TGCGCCAGCAGCCTACGAGAGGGAGATCAGCCCCAGCATTTT.

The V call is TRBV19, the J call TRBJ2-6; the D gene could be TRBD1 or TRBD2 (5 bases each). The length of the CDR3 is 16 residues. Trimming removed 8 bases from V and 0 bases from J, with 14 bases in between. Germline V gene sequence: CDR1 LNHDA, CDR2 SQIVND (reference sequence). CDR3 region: CASAGTASSGANVLTF. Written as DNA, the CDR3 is TGTGCCAGTGCCGGGACGGCCAGCTCTGGGGCCAACGTCCTGACTTTC. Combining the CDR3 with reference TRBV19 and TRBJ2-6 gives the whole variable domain DGGITQSPKYLFRKEGQNVTLSCEQNLNHDAMYWYRQDPGQGLRLIYYSQIVNDFQKGDIAEGYSVSREKKESFPLTVTSAQKNPTAFYLCASAGTASSGANVLTFGAGSRLTVL.

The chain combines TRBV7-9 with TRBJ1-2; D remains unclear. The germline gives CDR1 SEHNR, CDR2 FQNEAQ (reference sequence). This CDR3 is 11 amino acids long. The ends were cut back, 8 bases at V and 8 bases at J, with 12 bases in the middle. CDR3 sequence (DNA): TGTGCCAGCTCTGGGGTTGGGGGCTACACCTTC. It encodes CASSGVGGYTF.